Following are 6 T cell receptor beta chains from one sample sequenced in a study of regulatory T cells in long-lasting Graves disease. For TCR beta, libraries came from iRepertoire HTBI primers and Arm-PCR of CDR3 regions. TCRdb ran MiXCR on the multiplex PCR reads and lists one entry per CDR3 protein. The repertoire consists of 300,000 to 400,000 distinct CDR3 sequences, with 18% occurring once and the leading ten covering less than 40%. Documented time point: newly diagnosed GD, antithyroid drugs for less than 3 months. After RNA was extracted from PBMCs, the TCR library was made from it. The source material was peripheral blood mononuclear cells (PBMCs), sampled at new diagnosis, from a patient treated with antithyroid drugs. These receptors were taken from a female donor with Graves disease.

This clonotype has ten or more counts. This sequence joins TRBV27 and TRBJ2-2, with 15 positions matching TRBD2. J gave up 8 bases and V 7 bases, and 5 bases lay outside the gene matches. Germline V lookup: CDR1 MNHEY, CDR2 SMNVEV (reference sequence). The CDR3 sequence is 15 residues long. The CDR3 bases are TGTGCCAGCACCGGGACTAGCGGGAGGTTGGGGGAGCTGTTTTTT. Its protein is CASTGTSGRLGELFF.

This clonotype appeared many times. The CDR3 sequence is CASRSDYDSYNEQFF. Here the CDR3 DNA reads TGTGCCAGCAGATCGGACTACGACTCCTACAATGAGCAGTTCTTC. The rearrangement uses TRBV12-3 or TRBV12-4 and TRBJ2-1; D is possibly TRBD2 (6 bases). Trimming took off 6 bases at V and 0 bases at J, with 12 bases between the two ends. The CDR3 is 15 residues long.

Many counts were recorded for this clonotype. CDR3 nucleotides: TGTGCCAGCAGGCCGGGACTAGCGATTCAGGAGGGCGAGCAGTACTTC. It codes for CASRPGLAIQEGEQYF. This chain links TRBV11-2 with TRBJ2-7, with 10 bases lining up with TRBD2. The CDR3 sequence is 16 residues long. The germline CDR1 and CDR2 sequences are SGHAT and FQNNGV. J was trimmed by 6 bases and V by 6 bases; bases with no gene match: 14.

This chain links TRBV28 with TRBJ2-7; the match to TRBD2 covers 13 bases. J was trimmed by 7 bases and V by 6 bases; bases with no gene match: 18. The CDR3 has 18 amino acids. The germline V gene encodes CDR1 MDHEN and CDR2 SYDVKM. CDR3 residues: CASSPVGGLAGTTREQYF. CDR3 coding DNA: TGTGCCAGCAGCCCCGTTGGGGGACTAGCGGGGACCACGAGGGAGCAGTACTTC.

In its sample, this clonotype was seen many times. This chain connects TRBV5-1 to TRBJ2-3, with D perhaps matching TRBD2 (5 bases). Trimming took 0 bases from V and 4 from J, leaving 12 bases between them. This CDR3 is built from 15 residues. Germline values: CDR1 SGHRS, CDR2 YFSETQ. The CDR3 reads CASSLAIPGADTQYF. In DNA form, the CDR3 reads TGCGCCAGCAGCTTGGCCATTCCCGGGGCAGATACGCAGTATTTT. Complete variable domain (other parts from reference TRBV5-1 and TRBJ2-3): KAGVTQTPRYLIKTRGQQVTLSCSPISGHRSVSWYQQTPGQGLQFLFEYFSETQRNKGNFPGRFSGRQFSNSRSEMNVSTLELGDSALYLCASSLAIPGADTQYFGPGTRLTVL.

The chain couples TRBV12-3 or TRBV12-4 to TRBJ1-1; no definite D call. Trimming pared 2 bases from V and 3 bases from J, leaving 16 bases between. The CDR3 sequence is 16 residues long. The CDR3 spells CASSLIGVSRDTEAFF. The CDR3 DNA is TGTGCCAGCAGTTTAATCGGTGTCAGCCGCGACACTGAAGCTTTCTTT.